These 18 T cell receptor beta chains were sequenced from one sample in a study of blood T cell repertoires in COVID-19 (dated by TCRdb to the early 2020s). The library was obtained by the immunoSEQ multiplex PCR assay. TCRdb took this table from immuneACCESS and kept in-frame rearrangements with V and J called. Such tables lack part of the clones; where checked against another copy, unresolved V genes explain under half of the gap, and the rest is unexplained. For this sample there are 440,000 or so clones; around 89% appear just once. About 1.6% of the sample lies in the top ten. The sample comprised peripheral blood. The receptor set was obtained from a woman aged 40 to 50 with COVID-19, enrolled during active disease.

V gene TRBV28 combines with J gene TRBJ1-5, with a tentative D call TRBD1 (6 bases). The V end was cut by 4 bases, the J end by 0 bases, with 16 bases between. The CDR3 is 17 residues long. The germline V gene has CDR1 MDHEN and CDR2 SYDVKM. The chain's CDR3 is CASSWIRTAVSNQPQHF. In nucleotides, the CDR3 is TGTGCCAGCAGTTGGATCCGGACAGCTGTTAGCAATCAGCCCCAGCATTTT.

The chain is built from TRBV7-8 and TRBJ2-3; D possibly corresponds to TRBD1 (5 bases). Germline lookup yields CDR1 SGHVS and CDR2 FQNEAQ. The V end lost 5 bases, the J end lost 0 bases, and 15 bases lay between the germline ends. This CDR3 is built from 16 residues. CDR3: CASSPRGYGSTDTQYF. CDR3 nucleotide sequence: TGTGCCAGCAGCCCTAGGGGCTACGGTAGCACAGATACGCAGTATTTT.

The count of this clone is one. The chain carries TRBV4-3 and TRBJ1-2, with D possibly TRBD1 on 5 matching bases. The germline CDR1 and CDR2 sequences are LGHNA and YSLEER. This CDR3 region has 15 residues. Between the trimmed V and J ends, which lost 0 bases and 1 base, there was a span of 9 bases. CDR3 sequence (DNA): TGCGCCAGCAGCCAAGATTGGGGGGTTAACTATGGCTACACCTTC. Translated: CASSQDWGVNYGYTF.

The genes are TRBV27 and TRBJ2-7, with 11 bases lining up with TRBD2. V was pared by 8 bases and J by 7 bases, with 13 bases of the junction left unmatched. Germline V CDR1 and CDR2: MNHEY, SMNVEV (reference sequence). This CDR3 has 15 residues. The CDR3 region has the DNA TGTGCCAGCTATCGGTTTAGCGGGGGGGAGCGGGAGCAGTACTTC. Translated, it gives CASYRFSGGEREQYF.

This clone was seen repeatedly, ten times or more. V is TRBV3-1 (or the pseudogene TRBV3-2) and J is TRBJ2-7; the D gene is possibly TRBD2 (6 bases). Trimming removed 4 bases at V and 6 bases at J, with 13 bases between. This CDR3 has 13 amino acids. Germline assignment: CDR1 LGHDT and CDR2 YNNKEL (reference sequence). In DNA, the CDR3 is TGTGCCAGCAGCCCGCTTGGGCGGGGCGAGCAGTACTTC. Translation: CASSPLGRGEQYF.

The rearrangement uses TRBV5-1 and TRBJ2-2; 12 bases line up with TRBD2. The CDR3 is 18 amino acids. V trimming: 4 bases; J trimming: 1 base; junction bases outside the gene matches: 8. Per the germline V gene, CDR1 is SGHRS and CDR2 is YFSETQ. The chain's CDR3 is CASSPMTSGGLNTGELFF. DNA of the CDR3: TGCGCCAGCAGCCCGATGACTAGCGGGGGCCTGAACACCGGGGAGCTGTTTTTT. The complete variable domain, with remaining parts taken from reference TRBV5-1 and TRBJ2-2, reads KAGVTQTPRYLIKTRGQQVTLSCSPISGHRSVSWYQQTPGQGLQFLFEYFSETQRNKGNFPGRFSGRQFSNSRSEMNVSTLELGDSALYLCASSPMTSGGLNTGELFFGEGSRLTVL.

The chain has TRBV5-4 and TRBJ2-7; no definite D call. The CDR3 runs 14 residues. V was pared by 0 bases and J by 2 bases, with 9 bases between. Germline V CDR1 and CDR2: SGHNT, YYREEE (reference sequence). The CDR3 here is CASSLDGRTYEQYF. As DNA, the CDR3 is TGTGCCAGCAGCTTGGATGGCCGAACCTACGAGCAGTACTTC.

The chain carries TRBV5-8 and TRBJ1-4, with 8 nucleotides matching TRBD1. This CDR3 contains 16 residues. V dropped 4 bases and J dropped 8; count of bases not matched to a gene: 13. Germline V CDR1 and CDR2: SGHTS, YDEGEE. CDR3: CASSNGQGGLEEKLFF. In DNA, the CDR3 is TGTGCCAGCAGCAACGGACAGGGCGGGTTGGAGGAAAAACTGTTTTTT.

V gene TRBV19 combines with J gene TRBJ2-2; 7 nucleotides line up with TRBD2. V was clipped by 2 bases and J by 8 bases; unmatched bases: 11. The length of the CDR3 is 16 residues. CDR1 is LNHDA, CDR2 SQIVND, per germline (reference sequence). Here the CDR3 DNA reads TGTGCCAGTAGTATAACGGCGGGGGTCCTGCAAGGGGAGCTGTTTTTT. This translates into CASSITAGVLQGELFF.

The V call is TRBV24-1, the J call TRBJ2-5; TRBD2 agrees at 15 bases. The CDR3 has 18 amino acids. V lost 2 bases, J lost 1 base, and 4 bases stayed unmatched. Per germline, CDR1 KGHDR and CDR2 SFDVKD. The CDR3 loop reads CATSDWTSGGAPQETQYF. The CDR3 bases are TGTGCCACCAGTGATTGGACTAGCGGGGGGGCCCCCCAAGAGACCCAGTACTTC.

CDR3: CALSENTEAFF. CDR3 bases: TGTGCCTTATCAGAGAACACTGAAGCTTTCTTT. The V and J genes are TRBV7-9 and TRBJ1-1, with no clear D. This CDR3 region has 11 residues. Germline V gives CDR1 SEHNR, CDR2 FQNEAQ (reference sequence). Trimming cost V 11 bases and J 1 base, with 8 bases left between them.

CDR3 sequence: CASSLGDRVINTIYF. The CDR3, as DNA: TGTGCCAGCAGCTTAGGGGACAGGGTGATAAACACCATATATTTT. The chain uses TRBV7-2 and TRBJ1-3; 9 bases fit TRBD1. Trimming at V came to 1 base and at J to 6 bases, leaving 4 bases not matched to a gene. The CDR3 runs to 15 residues. CDR1 is SGHTA, CDR2 FQGNSA, per germline.

The chain has TRBV7-2 and TRBJ2-2, with a weak D call TRBD1 (6 bases). CDR1 and CDR2 (germline): SGHTA, FQGNSA. The ends were cut back, 4 bases at V and 7 bases at J, with 19 bases in the middle. The CDR3 sequence is 16 residues long. CDR3 in amino acids: CASSSQGGNIGGELFF. CDR3 nucleotide sequence: TGTGCCAGCAGCTCCCAAGGGGGAAACATTGGCGGGGAGCTGTTTTTT.

The V and J genes are TRBV5-1 and TRBJ1-2; D is unclear. Germline V CDR1 and CDR2: SGHRS, YFSETQ. CDR3 length: 15 amino acids. Trimming removed 0 bases from V and 3 bases from J, with 12 bases in between. Here the CDR3 reads CASSLVTGLDYGYTF. The CDR3, as DNA: TGCGCCAGCAGCTTGGTCACTGGGCTTGACTATGGCTACACCTTC. The full variable domain, rest sourced from reference TRBV5-1 and TRBJ1-2, is KAGVTQTPRYLIKTRGQQVTLSCSPISGHRSVSWYQQTPGQGLQFLFEYFSETQRNKGNFPGRFSGRQFSNSRSEMNVSTLELGDSALYLCASSLVTGLDYGYTFGSGTRLTVV.

V and J are TRBV27 and TRBJ1-1; no firm D call. The CDR3 runs 15 residues. V lost 2 bases and J lost 12, with 22 bases in between. Per the germline V gene, CDR1 is MNHEY and CDR2 is SMNVEV (reference sequence). The CDR3 reads CASSLKPLAFEGTFF. CDR3 in DNA: TGTGCCAGCAGTTTAAAGCCTCTTGCGTTTGAGGGAACTTTCTTT.

The CDR3 DNA is TGTGCCAGCAGGCCACCGGGACTAGCGAACACCGGGGAGCTGTTTTTT. Protein: CASRPPGLANTGELFF. The V and J genes are TRBV7-3 and TRBJ2-2; 8 bases line up with TRBD2. The CDR3 sequence is 16 residues long. Germline CDR1 SGHTA, CDR2 FQGTGA. J gave up 0 bases and V 6 bases, and 6 bases lay outside the gene matches.

This clone was observed once. The gene calls are TRBV11-2 and TRBJ1-2, with D perhaps TRBD1 (6 bases). Germline V CDR1 and CDR2: SGHAT, FQNNGV. The length of the CDR3 is 11 residues. V lost 3 bases and J lost 10, with 9 bases in between. The CDR3 bases are TGTGCCAGCAGCTTGGGGGCTTTCTACACCTTC. Translation: CASSLGAFYTF.

This chain uses TRBV2 with TRBJ1-1; no clear D. Germline CDR1 SNHLY, CDR2 FYNNEI. V was pared by 3 bases and J by 4 bases, with 9 bases between. This CDR3 has 13 amino acids. The CDR3 reads CASSEFTPTEAFF. The CDR3 DNA follows: TGTGCCAGCAGTGAGTTCACACCCACTGAAGCTTTCTTT.